The entry below describes one T cell receptor (beta chain). The target antigen is unknown. Germline V gene sequence: CDR1 KGHSH, CDR2 LQKENI. The germline V and J ends were trimmed by 0 bases and 5 bases, with 13 bases remaining between them. The CDR3 covers 15 residues. Exclusion followed for patients with uncontrolled infection, other autoimmune disease, pregnancy or lactation. These data belong to a study of T cells in Graves' hyperthyroidism and ophthalmopathy. Overall study context: Peripheral blood sampling occurred at initial diagnosis, before any treatment. Study-wide points: Ophthalmopathy was distinguished from stable hyperthyroidism by 13 V-J signatures.

Authors of the study amplified TCR beta CDR3 regions from RNA transcripts. Using the HTBI primer set, a first-round RT-PCR was run on the TCR CDR3. TCRdb reprocessed the multiplex PCR reads via MiXCR and lists one record per CDR3 protein. The sample lists 40,000 to 60,000 distinct CDR3 sequences; roughly 50% were seen once. This TCR was sampled from a woman aged 45-65 years with Graves' ophthalmopathy. The chain employs TRBV18 and TRBJ1-2; D uncertain. The specimen was blood. CDR3 region: CASSPPVSQTYGYTF. CDR3 DNA sequence: TGTGCCAGCTCACCACCGGTATCCCAGACATATGGCTACACCTTC.